This entry concerns a single T cell receptor beta chain. The data were taken from a study of shared T cell receptors in the human thymus. Repertoires were generated with immunoSEQ multiplex PCR, while TCRdb's copy carries only in-frame clones and drops some. Among some 660,000 clones listed, roughly 86% were seen once. V was clipped by 1 base and J by 0 bases, with 7 bases between them. The germline V gene has CDR1 SGHRS and CDR2 YFSETQ. The CDR3 consists of 14 residues. These data were also reused for a study on human thymus T cells. According to that study: Healthy Finnish infants undergoing corrective surgery for congenital heart defects were used as donors. From resections taken during corrective heart surgery, the thymus tissue was obtained. Apparent skewing of V and J gene usage characterized both thymic and blood repertoires. Thymic TCR repertoires of unrelated people reportedly overlapped highly.

This chain uses TRBV5-1 with TRBJ1-1; D uncertain. This sequence originates from a boy under two years old with a congenital heart defect. Sequenced sample: thymocytes. The CDR3 bases are TGCGCCAGCAGCTTGACGAGGGTGAACACTGAAGCTTTCTTT. Residues: CASSLTRVNTEAFF.